This T cell receptor beta chain was recorded in a study of vaccination and CD4 T cells after COVID-19. Study observations and caveats: In convalescent patients, 304 of 307 vaccine-specific clones were mono-reactive for SARS-CoV-2 spike. There was no significant change from around 20 to 38 median reactive clonotypes.

A note on this clonotype: The antigen is not known.

The CDR3 length is 14 residues. With 10 bases clipped from V and 3 bases from J, the junction kept 5 bases outside the gene matches. Looked up from germline, CDR1 is SNHLY and CDR2 is FYNNEI. Researchers used the Oncomine TCR Beta short-read assay to sequence DNA from cultured CD4+ T cells. MiXCR was run by TCRdb on the PCR reads, yielding one entry per CDR3 protein. The data show fewer than 20,000 distinct CDR3 sequences, with roughly 50% seen just once and roughly 21% held by the top ten. Time point defined: late sampling 161 to 241 days after vaccination in a few convalescent patients. Treatment in this sample: roughly ten-day PBMC culture with coronavirus spike peptide pools or control peptides (ViraFEST assay).

The receptor's source is a human donor who had recovered from COVID-19. Here the sequenced sample was CD4+ T cells from blood, cultured in vitro, taken about 7 months after SARS-CoV-2 vaccination. The rearrangement links TRBV2 to TRBJ2-5; 13 bases fit TRBD2. The CDR3 loop is CATGTSGAEETQYF. CDR3 DNA sequence: TGTGCCACCGGGACTAGCGGGGCAGAAGAGACCCAGTACTTC.